The subject of this entry is one T cell receptor beta chain. The germline V and J ends were trimmed by 5 bases and 7 bases, with 12 bases remaining between them. Germline lookup yields CDR1 DFQATT and CDR2 SNEGSKA (reference sequence). This CDR3 region has 11 residues. This sample stems from a study of control samples from healthy donors and cancer patients. The assay was immunoSEQ multiplex PCR, and TCRdb's table has in-frame clones only and misses some. This sample has over 15,000 clones; approximately 91% occur once, and the top ten carry around 32%. The sample comprised PBMCs. The sequence was obtained from a man in his 60s with head and neck cancer. The chain carries TRBV20-1 and TRBJ2-7; D perhaps matches TRBD2 (6 bases). The CDR3 nucleotides are TGCAGTGCTGGTGGAGGGATGGAGCAGTACTTC. It specifies CSAGGGMEQYF.